One and the same sample provided the 13 T cell receptor beta chains below, sequenced in a study of CD8+ T cells in alopecia areata. As the sequencing template, cDNA was produced by extracting RNA and reverse transcribing it. Using immunoSEQ multiplex PCR, the repertoire was profiled, and TCRdb retains in-frame clones only, with some absent. The top ten hold approximately 3.1% of the sample, which has about 120,000 clones, roughly two fifths seen once. Sequences were obtained from CD4+ T cells sorted from blood. All receptors derive from a human donor with alopecia areata.

The V and J genes are TRBV28 and TRBJ2-7; D assignment may be TRBD1 or TRBD2 (5 bases each). The CDR3 consists of 15 residues. The V and J ends lost 6 bases and 6 bases respectively, with 21 bases between them. Germline values: CDR1 MDHEN, CDR2 SYDVKM. The CDR3 reads CASSPPGRPPLEQYF. DNA for the CDR3: TGTGCCAGCAGCCCTCCGGGACGGCCCCCCCTCGAGCAGTACTTC.

This clone has only a few counts. The chain couples TRBV18 to TRBJ1-1; the D is unclear. V lost 1 base and J lost 5, with 11 bases in between. The CDR3 length is 14 residues. Germline CDR1 is KGHSH and CDR2 is LQKENI. The CDR3: CASSPRPGDTEAFF. In DNA, the CDR3 is TGTGCCAGCTCACCACGGCCAGGTGATACTGAAGCTTTCTTT.

The V gene is TRBV30, the J gene TRBJ2-5, with 12 nucleotides matching TRBD2. This CDR3 region has 13 residues. Trimming took 5 bases from V and 9 from J; bases not matched to a gene: 7. Germline V gene lookup returns CDR1 GTSNPN and CDR2 SVGIG (reference sequence). CDR3 protein: CAWAVTSGSSQYF. For the CDR3, the DNA is TGTGCCTGGGCCGTGACTAGCGGGAGTTCCCAGTACTTC.

This clone showed up just a few times. This chain uses TRBV14 with TRBJ1-5; TRBD1 aligns across 10 bases. The length of the CDR3 is 18 residues. V was pared by 0 bases and J by 2 bases, with 7 bases of the junction left unmatched. Germline CDR1 is SGHDN and CDR2 is FVKESK. This CDR3 reads CASSQDRPGQGCNQPQHF. The CDR3 region has the DNA TGTGCCAGCAGCCAAGACCGACCGGGACAGGGGTGCAATCAGCCCCAGCATTTT.

The chain employs TRBV5-1 and TRBJ1-6; 7 nucleotides match TRBD1. CDR1 is SGHRS, CDR2 YFSETQ, per germline. After removal of 2 bases from V and 4 bases from J, the junction contained 3 bases not matched to a gene. The CDR3 is made up of 15 amino acids. The DNA of the CDR3 is TGCGCCAGCAGCTTACAGGGGAATTATAATTCACCCCTCCACTTT. Translating gives CASSLQGNYNSPLHF.

V is TRBV11-2 and J is TRBJ2-5, with D perhaps TRBD1 (5 bases). V gave up 3 bases and J gave up 5 bases, with 13 bases separating them. The CDR3 runs to 14 residues. In germline, CDR1 is SGHAT, CDR2 FQNNGV. The CDR3: CASSLQGSVETQYF. CDR3 bases: TGTGCCAGCAGCTTGCAGGGTAGTGTGGAGACCCAGTACTTC.

Concerning this clone itself: This same CDR3 is encoded by further DNA sequences in the sample. The CDR3 here is CASSQGANVLTF. CDR3 in DNA: TGTGCCAGCAGCCAGGGGGCCAACGTCCTGACTTTC. The V call is TRBV14, the J call TRBJ2-6, with no clear D. The length of the CDR3 is 12 residues. V was clipped by 3 bases and J by 4 bases, with 1 base between them. CDR1 and CDR2 from the germline V gene are SGHDN and FVKESK.

The table lists this clone with many counts. The gene calls are TRBV7-2 and TRBJ1-2, with 9 bases matching TRBD1. Germline-derived CDR1 and CDR2 are SGHTA and FQGNSA. With V trimmed by 6 bases and J by 1 base, 3 bases remained unmatched. There are 14 residues in the CDR3. The CDR3 loop reads CASRRQGDNYGYTF. The CDR3 bases are TGTGCCAGCAGGAGACAGGGGGATAACTATGGCTACACCTTC.

The genes are TRBV29-1 and TRBJ1-5; the D is unclear. This CDR3 is 13 amino acids long. Germline CDR1 and CDR2: SQVTM and ANQGSEA. V lost 6 bases and J 2 bases, leaving 11 bases between the germline ends. CDR3 amino acids: CSVTLGGNQPQHF. CDR3 coding DNA: TGCAGCGTGACTCTTGGGGGCAATCAGCCCCAGCATTTT.

This clone appeared many times. V usage is TRBV18 and J usage is TRBJ2-1, with D unclear. Between the trimmed V and J ends, which lost 5 bases and 3 bases, there was a span of 11 bases. The germline V gene has CDR1 KGHSH and CDR2 LQKENI. The CDR3 loop spans 14 amino acids. CDR3 in DNA: TGTGCCAGCTCAAAGGGCTCAGGCTACAATGAGCAGTTCTTC. Protein: CASSKGSGYNEQFF.

Points on this clone: Other DNA sequences in this specimen translate into the identical CDR3. This chain links TRBV5-1 with TRBJ2-3; TRBD2 is a possible D gene (6 bases). V shed 4 bases and J shed 4 bases, with 10 bases lying between them. Germline CDR1 and CDR2: SGHRS and YFSETQ. CDR3 length: 13 residues. CDR3: CASSLGGADTQYF. The CDR3, as DNA: TGCGCCAGCAGCCTCGGAGGGGCAGATACGCAGTATTTT. Combining the CDR3 with reference TRBV5-1 and TRBJ2-3 gives the whole variable domain KAGVTQTPRYLIKTRGQQVTLSCSPISGHRSVSWYQQTPGQGLQFLFEYFSETQRNKGNFPGRFSGRQFSNSRSEMNVSTLELGDSALYLCASSLGGADTQYFGPGTRLTVL.

The chain is built from TRBV5-1 and TRBJ2-3; D call uncertain. This CDR3 contains 15 residues. In germline, CDR1 is SGHRS, CDR2 YFSETQ. Deletions cut 1 base from V and 0 bases from J, with 9 bases between. The CDR3 loop reads CASSLRADSTDTQYF. The CDR3 DNA reads as TGCGCCAGCAGCTTGAGGGCGGATAGCACAGATACGCAGTATTTT.

Notes on this clone: The sample holds other DNA sequences that translate to the same CDR3. The chain couples TRBV30 to TRBJ1-1; no reliable D call. Per germline, CDR1 GTSNPN and CDR2 SVGIG (reference sequence). Trimming left V 1 base short and J 3 bases short, with 9 bases between. CDR3 length: 13 amino acids. The CDR3 sequence: CAWSEGSHTEAFF. The CDR3 bases are TGTGCCTGGAGTGAGGGCAGCCACACTGAAGCTTTCTTT.